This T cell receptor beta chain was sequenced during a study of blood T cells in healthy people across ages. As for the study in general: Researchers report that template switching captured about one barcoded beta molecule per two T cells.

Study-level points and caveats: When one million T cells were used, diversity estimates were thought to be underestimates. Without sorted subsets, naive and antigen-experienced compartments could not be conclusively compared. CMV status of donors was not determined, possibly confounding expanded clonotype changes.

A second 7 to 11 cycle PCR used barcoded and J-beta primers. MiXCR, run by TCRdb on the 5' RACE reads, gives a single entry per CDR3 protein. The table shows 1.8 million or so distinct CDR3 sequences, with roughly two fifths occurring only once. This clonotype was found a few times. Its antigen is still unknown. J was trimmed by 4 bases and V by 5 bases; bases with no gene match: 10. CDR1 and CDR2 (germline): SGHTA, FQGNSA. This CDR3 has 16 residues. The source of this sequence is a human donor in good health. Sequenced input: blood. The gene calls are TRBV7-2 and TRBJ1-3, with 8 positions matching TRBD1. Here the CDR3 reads CASSPQHRGMGNTIYF. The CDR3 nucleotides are TGTGCCAGCAGCCCCCAGCACAGGGGGATGGGAAACACCATATATTTT.